The rows below give T cell receptor beta chains drawn from one sample of a study of shared clonotypes between healthy human individuals. The data were produced by immunoSEQ multiplex PCR, yet TCRdb's version contains in-frame clones alone and is incomplete. This sample yields approximately 470,000 clones, of which around 80% are seen a single time; approximately 12% belongs to the top ten. Input material: PBMCs. The receptors derive from a woman in her 40s in good health. Some clones in this sample may be carry-over from other donors' samples. CDR3s include the opening cysteine and the closing phenylalanine or tryptophan. D genes are given only for firm matches.

>NA|TRBJ2-7|TRBV28
CASYGYSYEQYF
>NA|TRBJ2-1|TRBV7-9
CASIPKGLSYNEQFF
>TRBD1|TRBJ1-5|TRBV28
CAIQGAGQPQHF
>TRBD2|TRBJ2-1|TRBV14
CASSQGTSGGGWSNEQFF
>NA|TRBJ1-2|TRBV6-4
CASTQAGNYGYTF
>TRBD1|TRBJ1-1|TRBV5-4
CASSLVAGGRYTEAFF
>TRBD2|TRBJ2-2|TRBV19
CASSWGTSGSTGELFF
>NA|TRBJ1-1|TRBV29-1
CSVMQGVQGDTEAFF
>NA|TRBJ1-1|TRBV19
CATMLGNTEAFF
>TRBD2|TRBJ2-3|TRBV28
CASSSSSLAGVTDTQYF
>TRBD1|TRBJ1-2|TRBV7-2
CASSLEDRGIYGYTF
>NA|TRBJ2-1|TRBV2
CASRYDRTAYNEQFF
>NA|TRBJ1-2|TRBV10-3
CAISELPYGYTF
>TRBD2|TRBJ2-5|TRBV6-1
CASAGRGDQETQYF
>TRBD1|TRBJ2-5|TRBV6-1
CASRDRGYQETQYF
>NA|TRBJ2-7|TRBV5-4
CASSFKKKGQRQKDYEQYF
>NA|TRBJ1-1|TRBV19
CASRQSGTVNTEAFF
>TRBD1|TRBJ1-1|TRBV15
CATSRVGTAMNTEAFF
>NA|TRBJ2-5|TRBV18
CASSPPGQERGTQYF
>NA|TRBJ2-7|TRBV16
CASSPPGVYEQYF